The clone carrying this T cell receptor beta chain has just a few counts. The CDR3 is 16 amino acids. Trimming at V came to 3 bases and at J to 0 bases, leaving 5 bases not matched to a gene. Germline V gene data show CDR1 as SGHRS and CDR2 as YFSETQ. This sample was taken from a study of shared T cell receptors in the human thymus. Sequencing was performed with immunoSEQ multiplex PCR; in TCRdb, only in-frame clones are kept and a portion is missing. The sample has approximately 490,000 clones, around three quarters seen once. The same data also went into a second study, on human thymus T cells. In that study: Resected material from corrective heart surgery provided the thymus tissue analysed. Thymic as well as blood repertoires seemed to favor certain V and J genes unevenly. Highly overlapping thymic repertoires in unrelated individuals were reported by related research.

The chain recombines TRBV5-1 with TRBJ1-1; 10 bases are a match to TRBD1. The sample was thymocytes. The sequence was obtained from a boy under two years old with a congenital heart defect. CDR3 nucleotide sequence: TGCGCCAGCAGCTGGGGGACAGGGGACATGAACACTGAAGCTTTCTTT. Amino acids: CASSWGTGDMNTEAFF.